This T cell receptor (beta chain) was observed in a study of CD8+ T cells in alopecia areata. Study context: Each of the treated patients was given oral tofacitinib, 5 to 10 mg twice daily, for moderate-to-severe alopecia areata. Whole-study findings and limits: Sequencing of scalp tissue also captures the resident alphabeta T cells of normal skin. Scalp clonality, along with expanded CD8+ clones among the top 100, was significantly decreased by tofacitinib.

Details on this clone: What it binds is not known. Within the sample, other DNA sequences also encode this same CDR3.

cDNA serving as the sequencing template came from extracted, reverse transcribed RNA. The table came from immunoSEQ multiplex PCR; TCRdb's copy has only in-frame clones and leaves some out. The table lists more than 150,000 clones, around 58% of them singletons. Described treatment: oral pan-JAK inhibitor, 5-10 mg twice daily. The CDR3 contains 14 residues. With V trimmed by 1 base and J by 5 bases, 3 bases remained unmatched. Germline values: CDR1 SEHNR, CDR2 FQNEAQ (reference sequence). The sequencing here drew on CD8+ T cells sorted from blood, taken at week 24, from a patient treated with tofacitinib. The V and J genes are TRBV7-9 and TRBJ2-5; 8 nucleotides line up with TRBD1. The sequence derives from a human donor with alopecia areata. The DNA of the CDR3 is TGTGCCAGCAGCTTAGTCGGACAGGGTGAGACCCAGTACTTC. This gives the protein CASSLVGQGETQYF.